This passage covers 25 T cell receptor beta chains from one sample sequenced in a study of T-cell reconstitution after alpha-beta-depleted transplantation in children. Unique molecular identifiers tagged the TCRbeta library. Via MiXCR, TCRdb re-called the PCR reads, giving one row per CDR3 protein. Of approximately 350,000 distinct CDR3 sequences in the sample, 10% to 13% were seen once. The material was PBMCs from the stem cell graft donor, obtained from the stem cell graft. The receptor set was obtained from a human donor who donated a stem cell graft to a child with acute lymphoblastic leukemia.

This clonotype was seen at least ten times. This chain uses TRBV20-1 with TRBJ1-1; D perhaps matches TRBD1 (5 bases). The germline gives CDR1 DFQATT, CDR2 SNEGSKA (reference sequence). V was cut by 6 bases and J by 1 base, with 12 bases left in between. The CDR3 consists of 13 residues. The CDR3 DNA follows: TGCAGTGCCCCAGCCAGGGCGAACACTGAAGCTTTCTTT. It is translated as CSAPARANTEAFF.

This clonotype was detected ten times or more. This chain joins TRBV7-8 and TRBJ2-1, with D possibly TRBD2 on 5 matching bases. This CDR3 region has 15 residues. V gave up 5 bases and J gave up 4 bases, with 15 bases separating them. Germline V gives CDR1 SGHVS, CDR2 FQNEAQ. The DNA for the CDR3 is TGTGCCAGCAGCCTCCCCGGAGGAATTTACAATGAGCAGTTCTTC. The encoded protein is CASSLPGGIYNEQFF. The full variable domain, with the rest looked up from reference TRBV7-8 and TRBJ2-1, is GAGVSQSPRYKVAKRGQDVALRCDPISGHVSLFWYQQALGQGPEFLTYFQNEAQLDKSGLPSDRFFAERPEGSVSTLKIQRTQQEDSAVYLCASSLPGGIYNEQFFGPGTRLTVL.

V and J are TRBV6-5 and TRBJ2-7; TRBD1 is a possible D gene (5 bases). Germline assignment: CDR1 MNHEY and CDR2 SVGAGI. CDR3 size: 14 residues. V was cut by 2 bases and J by 5 bases, with 13 bases left in between. The CDR3 nucleotides are TGTGCCAGCAGTTACGGCAGGACATATAACGAGCAGTACTTC. It yields the protein CASSYGRTYNEQYF.

V usage is TRBV5-1 and J usage is TRBJ2-7; D may match TRBD1 or TRBD2 (5 bases each). CDR3 length equals 15 residues. Trimming took off 0 bases at V and 9 bases at J, with 19 bases between the two ends. From germline, CDR1 is SGHRS and CDR2 YFSETQ. CDR3 amino acids: CASSLGGTARTGQYF. Here the CDR3 DNA reads TGCGCCAGCAGCTTGGGGGGGACCGCTCGTACCGGGCAGTACTTC. The full variable domain, its missing parts supplied by reference TRBV5-1 and TRBJ2-7, is KAGVTQTPRYLIKTRGQQVTLSCSPISGHRSVSWYQQTPGQGLQFLFEYFSETQRNKGNFPGRFSGRQFSNSRSEMNVSTLELGDSALYLCASSLGGTARTGQYFGPGTRLTVT.

The CDR3 reads CACALGVIQYF. The DNA for the CDR3 is TGTGCCTGCGCACTGGGAGTCATTCAGTACTTC. This sequence joins TRBV12-3 or TRBV12-4 and TRBJ2-4; D may be TRBD2 (5 bases). The CDR3 loop spans 11 amino acids. V lost 11 bases and J 9 bases, leaving 14 bases between the germline ends.

This clonotype has only a few counts. The J gene is TRBJ2-3, the V gene TRBV5-1, with D unresolved. There are 14 residues in the CDR3. Trimming stripped 0 bases from V and 6 bases from J, with 11 bases between. Germline values: CDR1 SGHRS, CDR2 YFSETQ. The CDR3 loop reads CASSLVFPGDTQYF. CDR3 in DNA: TGCGCCAGCAGCTTGGTTTTTCCTGGGGATACGCAGTATTTT.

This clonotype was recorded at least ten times. The V and J genes are TRBV7-6 and TRBJ2-1; D is possibly TRBD1 or TRBD2 (5 bases each). From germline, CDR1 is SGHVS and CDR2 FNYEAQ. The CDR3 totals 14 residues. Trimming left V 1 base short and J 6 bases short, with 10 bases between. Here the CDR3 DNA reads TGTGCCAGCAGCTTAGGGGGGAGTCTCAATGAGCAGTTCTTC. Translating gives CASSLGGSLNEQFF.

This clonotype has a count of ten or more. The V gene is TRBV7-2, the J gene TRBJ1-1, with 8 nucleotides matching TRBD1. The CDR3 runs to 17 residues. After removal of 4 bases from V and 4 bases from J, the junction contained 14 bases not matched to a gene. CDR1 is SGHTA and CDR2 is FQGNSA in the germline V gene. CDR3 region: CASSSRTGYSGGTEAFF. Written as DNA, the CDR3 is TGTGCCAGCAGCTCCCGGACAGGGTATAGCGGGGGCACTGAAGCTTTCTTT.

This clonotype was seen more than once but under ten times. V and J are TRBV7-9 and TRBJ2-5, with a tentative D call TRBD1 (5 bases). Germline V gene sequence: CDR1 SEHNR, CDR2 FQNEAQ (reference sequence). The CDR3 is 17 amino acids. Between the trimmed V and J ends, which lost 4 bases and 5 bases, there was a span of 23 bases. The CDR3 is CASSSQADSYPGETQYF. The CDR3 DNA sequence: TGTGCCAGCAGCTCACAAGCAGACAGTTACCCCGGGGAGACCCAGTACTTC.

This chain joins TRBV7-2 and TRBJ2-7; 7 bases map to TRBD2. The CDR3 has 15 amino acids. The V and J ends lost 4 bases and 7 bases, in that order; junction bases with no gene match: 13. Germline CDR1 reads SGHTA; CDR2 reads FQGNSA. This chain's CDR3 is CASSWETSPLREQYF. In nucleotides, the CDR3 is TGTGCCAGCAGCTGGGAGACTAGCCCCCTAAGGGAGCAGTACTTC. The variable domain in full, with the rest retrieved from reference TRBV7-2 and TRBJ2-7, is GAGVSQSPSNKVTEKGKDVELRCDPISGHTALYWYRQSLGQGLEFLIYFQGNSAPDKSGLPSDRFSAERTGGSVSTLTIQRTQQEDSAVYLCASSWETSPLREQYFGPGTRLTVT.

This clonotype was recorded many times. The chain couples TRBV28 to TRBJ2-1; D possibly corresponds to TRBD2 (6 bases). V lost 7 bases, J lost 8 bases, and 18 bases lay in between. CDR1 MDHEN and CDR2 SYDVKM come from the germline V gene. This CDR3 has 14 residues. The DNA for the CDR3 is TGTGCCAGCACGCCGGGAGAAGAGAGGGATGAGCAGTTCTTC. Residues: CASTPGEERDEQFF.

This clonotype was seen only a few times. V and J are TRBV4-2 and TRBJ1-4, with TRBD1 as a possible D gene (5 bases). V was cut by 0 bases and J by 12 bases, with 26 bases left in between. This CDR3 contains 18 residues. The V gene's germline CDR1 is LGHNA and CDR2 YNFKEQ. Written as DNA, the CDR3 is TGTGCCAGCAGCCAAGATATCCCTTCAACCGGGACTCCGGGGGAACTGTTTTTT. It yields the protein CASSQDIPSTGTPGELFF.

This chain joins TRBV4-2 and TRBJ2-4; D is possibly TRBD2 (6 bases). Trimming pared 1 base from V and 0 bases from J, leaving 10 bases between. The CDR3 has 16 residues. The germline V gene has CDR1 LGHNA and CDR2 YNFKEQ. The chain's CDR3 is CASSQVGGLAKNIQYF. The CDR3 bases are TGTGCCAGCAGCCAAGTGGGGGGTTTAGCCAAAAACATTCAGTACTTC.

Only a few counts were recorded for this clonotype. The chain employs TRBV10-3 and TRBJ2-7, with 15 bases that match TRBD2. V was pared by 0 bases and J by 2 bases, with 5 bases of the junction left unmatched. CDR1 and CDR2 from the germline V gene are ENHRY and SYGVKD. The CDR3 has 18 residues. The CDR3 DNA is TGTGCCATCAGTGAGTCGGGACTAGCGGGAGGAGCACCCTACGAGCAGTACTTC. It is translated as CAISESGLAGGAPYEQYF.

This clonotype was seen only a few times. The CDR3 reads CASSYSGFYNEQFF. CDR3 DNA sequence: TGTGCCAGCAGTTACTCCGGCTTCTACAATGAGCAGTTCTTC. This rearrangement joins TRBV6-2 or TRBV6-3 to TRBJ2-1; no definite D call. V was clipped by 0 bases and J by 3 bases, with 6 bases between them. In germline, CDR1 is MNHEY, CDR2 SVGEGT. This CDR3 has 14 residues.

This clonotype was seen more than once but under ten times. The chain carries TRBV4-2 and TRBJ2-7, with D unclear. CDR1 LGHNA and CDR2 YNFKEQ come from the germline V gene. The CDR3 has 14 residues. V lost 2 bases and J 5 bases, leaving 13 bases between the germline ends. The CDR3 sequence is CASSQSGRVHEQYF. The CDR3 nucleotides read TGTGCCAGCAGCCAAAGTGGTCGCGTACACGAGCAGTACTTC.

The rearrangement uses TRBV29-1 and TRBJ2-1, with D hard to call. CDR3 length: 13 residues. Trimming shortened V by 4 bases and J by 8 bases, and 15 bases separated the two germline ends. Germline lookup yields CDR1 SQVTM and CDR2 ANQGSEA. CDR3 residues: CSVGQLPSDEQFF. The CDR3 nucleotides read TGCAGCGTTGGGCAGCTCCCGTCGGATGAGCAGTTCTTC.

In this sample, this clonotype turned up a few times. The V call is TRBV7-9, the J call TRBJ1-5; D perhaps matches TRBD1 (6 bases). The germline gives CDR1 SEHNR, CDR2 FQNEAQ (reference sequence). The CDR3 spans 15 residues. V was clipped by 2 bases and J by 2 bases, with 10 bases between them. Here the CDR3 reads CASSLSSGGNQPQHF. DNA for the CDR3: TGTGCCAGCAGCTTATCGTCAGGGGGCAATCAGCCCCAGCATTTT.

At least ten counts were recorded for this clonotype. The CDR3 spells CASSLGLAGNTGELFF. As DNA, the CDR3 is TGTGCCAGCAGTTTAGGACTAGCGGGAAACACCGGGGAGCTGTTTTTT. This chain connects TRBV28 to TRBJ2-2, with 12 bases identical to TRBD2. Germline CDR1 and CDR2: MDHEN and SYDVKM. V lost 2 bases, J lost 2 bases, and 0 bases stayed unmatched. The CDR3 sequence is 16 residues long.

This clonotype showed up just a few times. This sequence joins TRBV7-2 and TRBJ2-7; 9 positions match TRBD1. Looked up from germline, CDR1 is SGHTA and CDR2 is FQGNSA. The V and J ends lost 1 base and 6 bases, in that order; junction bases with no gene match: 7. CDR3 size: 15 residues. The CDR3 loop reads CASSLGGDRVGEQYF. For the CDR3, the DNA is TGTGCCAGCAGCTTAGGGGGGGACAGGGTTGGCGAGCAGTACTTC.

This clonotype was detected a few times. The chain couples TRBV12-3 or TRBV12-4 to TRBJ2-7; D may correspond to TRBD1 or TRBD2 (5 bases each). Trimming left V 6 bases short and J 1 base short, with 13 bases between. The CDR3 totals 14 residues. CDR3 bases: TGTGCCAGCAGAGACCGGGACGGATCCTACGAGCAGTACTTC. Encoded protein: CASRDRDGSYEQYF.

This clonotype was found many times. V is TRBV6-5 and J is TRBJ2-1; maybe TRBD2 (5 bases). This CDR3 has 18 amino acids. Germline values: CDR1 MNHEY, CDR2 SVGAGI. The V end lost 3 bases, the J end lost 4 bases, and 22 bases lay between the germline ends. The CDR3: CASSYIGTRARVYNEQFF. The CDR3 DNA sequence: TGTGCCAGCAGTTATATAGGTACACGGGCGAGGGTATACAATGAGCAGTTCTTC.

This clonotype was counted a few times. The chain joins TRBV10-2 to TRBJ2-7, with 13 bases matching TRBD2. The V and J ends lost 5 bases and 6 bases, in that order; junction bases with no gene match: 19. The CDR3 covers 19 residues. From germline, CDR1 is WSHSY and CDR2 SAAADI. In DNA form, the CDR3 reads TGCGCCAGCAGTTCGGGACTAGCGGGACCGGTATCCTCTCTTTCCGAGCAGTACTTC. Residues: CASSSGLAGPVSSLSEQYF.

This clonotype turned up a few times. This chain joins TRBV3-1 and TRBJ2-3; 10 bases fit TRBD2. The CDR3 is made up of 18 amino acids. Germline CDR1 LGHDT, CDR2 YNNKEL (reference sequence). Trimming took 0 bases from V and 0 from J; bases not matched to a gene: 6. The chain's CDR3 is CASSQELAGIRSTDTQYF. The DNA for the CDR3 is TGTGCCAGCAGCCAAGAACTAGCGGGGATCCGTAGCACAGATACGCAGTATTTT.

Many counts were recorded for this clonotype. This chain uses TRBV20-1 with TRBJ1-2; 7 bases fit TRBD1. J was trimmed by 4 bases and V by 4 bases; bases with no gene match: 6. Germline loops: CDR1 DFQATT, CDR2 SNEGSKA (reference sequence). This CDR3 region has 13 residues. The CDR3 region has the DNA TGCAGTGCTACAGCGCCAGGGGGCTATGGCTACACCTTC. Its protein product is CSATAPGGYGYTF.